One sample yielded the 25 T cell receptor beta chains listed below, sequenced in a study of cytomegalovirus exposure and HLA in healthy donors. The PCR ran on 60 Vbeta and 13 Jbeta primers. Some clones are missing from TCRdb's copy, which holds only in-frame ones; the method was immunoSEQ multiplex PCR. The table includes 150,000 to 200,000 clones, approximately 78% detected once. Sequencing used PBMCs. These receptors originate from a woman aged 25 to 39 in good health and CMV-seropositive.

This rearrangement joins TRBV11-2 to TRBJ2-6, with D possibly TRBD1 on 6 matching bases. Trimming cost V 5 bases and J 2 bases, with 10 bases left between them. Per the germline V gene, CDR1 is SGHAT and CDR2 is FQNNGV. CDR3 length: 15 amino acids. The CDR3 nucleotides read TGTGCCAGCAGCCCAACAGGGACTGGGGCCAACGTCCTGACTTTC. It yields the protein CASSPTGTGANVLTF. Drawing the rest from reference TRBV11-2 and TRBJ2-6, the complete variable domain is EAGVAQSPRYKIIEKRQSVAFWCNPISGHATLYWYQQILGQGPKLLIQFQNNGVVDDSQLPKDRFSAERLKGVDSTLKIQPAKLEDSAVYLCASSPTGTGANVLTFGAGSRLTVL.

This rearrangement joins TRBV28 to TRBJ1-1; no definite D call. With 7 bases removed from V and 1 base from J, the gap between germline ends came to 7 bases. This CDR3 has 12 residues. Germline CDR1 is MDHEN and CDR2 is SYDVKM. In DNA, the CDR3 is TGTGCCAGCAATGGCAAGAACACTGAAGCTTTCTTT. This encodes CASNGKNTEAFF.

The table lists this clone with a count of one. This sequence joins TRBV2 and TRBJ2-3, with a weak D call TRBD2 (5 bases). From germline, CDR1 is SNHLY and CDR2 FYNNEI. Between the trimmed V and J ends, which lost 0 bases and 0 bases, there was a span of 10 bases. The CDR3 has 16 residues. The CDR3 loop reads CASSEAFGESTDTQYF. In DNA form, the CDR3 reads TGTGCCAGCAGTGAAGCGTTCGGGGAAAGCACAGATACGCAGTATTTT. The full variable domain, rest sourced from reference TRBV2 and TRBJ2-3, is EPEVTQTPSHQVTQMGQEVILRCVPISNHLYFYWYRQILGQKVEFLVSFYNNEISEKSEIFDDQFSVERPDGSNFTLKIRSTKLEDSAMYFCASSEAFGESTDTQYFGPGTRLTVL.

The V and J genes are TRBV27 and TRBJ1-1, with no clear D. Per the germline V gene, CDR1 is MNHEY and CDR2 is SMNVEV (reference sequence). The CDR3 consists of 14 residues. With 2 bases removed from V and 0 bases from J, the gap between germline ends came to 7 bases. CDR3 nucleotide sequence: TGTGCCAGCAGTTTACCAGGAATGAACACTGAAGCTTTCTTT. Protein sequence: CASSLPGMNTEAFF.

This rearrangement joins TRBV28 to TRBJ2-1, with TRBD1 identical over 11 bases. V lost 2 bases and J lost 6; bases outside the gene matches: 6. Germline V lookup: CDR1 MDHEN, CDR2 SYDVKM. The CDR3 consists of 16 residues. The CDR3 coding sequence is TGTGCCAGCAGTTTAAGTGGGGACAGGGGGTTCAATGAGCAGTTCTTC. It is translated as CASSLSGDRGFNEQFF.

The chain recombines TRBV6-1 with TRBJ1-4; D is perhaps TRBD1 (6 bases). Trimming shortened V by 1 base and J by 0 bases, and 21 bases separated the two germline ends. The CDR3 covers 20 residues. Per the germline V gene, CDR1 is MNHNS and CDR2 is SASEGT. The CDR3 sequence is CASSEVPGHRVWTTNEKLFF. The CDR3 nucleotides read TGTGCCAGCAGTGAAGTCCCGGGACATAGAGTTTGGACAACTAATGAAAAACTGTTTTTT.

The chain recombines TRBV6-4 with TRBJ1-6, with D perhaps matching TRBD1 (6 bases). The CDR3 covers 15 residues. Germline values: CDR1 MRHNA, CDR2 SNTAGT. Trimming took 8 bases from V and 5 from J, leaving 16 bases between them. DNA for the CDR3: TGTGCCAGCCGCCTCCAGGCAGGGGATAATTCACCCCTCCACTTT. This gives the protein CASRLQAGDNSPLHF.

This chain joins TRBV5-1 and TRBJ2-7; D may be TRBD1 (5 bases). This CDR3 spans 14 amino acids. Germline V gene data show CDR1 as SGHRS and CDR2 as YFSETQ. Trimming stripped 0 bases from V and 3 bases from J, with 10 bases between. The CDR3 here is CASSLGRVSYEQYF. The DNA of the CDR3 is TGCGCCAGCAGCTTGGGCAGGGTTAGCTACGAGCAGTACTTC.

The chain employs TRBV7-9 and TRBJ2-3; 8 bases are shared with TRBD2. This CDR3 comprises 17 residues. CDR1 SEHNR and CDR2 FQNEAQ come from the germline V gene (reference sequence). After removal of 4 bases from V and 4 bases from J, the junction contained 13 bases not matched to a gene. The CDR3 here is CASSSPPAGVSSDTQYF. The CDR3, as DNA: TGTGCCAGCAGCTCCCCTCCAGCGGGAGTCTCCTCAGATACGCAGTATTTT.

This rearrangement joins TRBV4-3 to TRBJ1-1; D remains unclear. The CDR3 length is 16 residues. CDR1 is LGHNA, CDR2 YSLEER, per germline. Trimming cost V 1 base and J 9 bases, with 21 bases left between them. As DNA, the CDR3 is TGCGCCAGCAGCCAAGTTAGTAAGAGCGGGGAACAAAAAGCTTTCTTT. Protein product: CASSQVSKSGEQKAFF.

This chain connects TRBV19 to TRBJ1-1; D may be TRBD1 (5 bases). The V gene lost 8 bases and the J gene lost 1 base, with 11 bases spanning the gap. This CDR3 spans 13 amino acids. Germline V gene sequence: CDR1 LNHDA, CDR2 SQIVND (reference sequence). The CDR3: CASGVDRNTEAFF. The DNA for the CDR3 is TGTGCCAGTGGCGTCGACAGGAACACTGAAGCTTTCTTT.

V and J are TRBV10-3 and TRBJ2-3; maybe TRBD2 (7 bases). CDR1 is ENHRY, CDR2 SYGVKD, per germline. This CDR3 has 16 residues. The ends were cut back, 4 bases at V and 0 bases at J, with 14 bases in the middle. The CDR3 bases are TGTGCCATCAGTGGGCTAGGGGGGGCTAGCACAGATACGCAGTATTTT. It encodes CAISGLGGASTDTQYF.

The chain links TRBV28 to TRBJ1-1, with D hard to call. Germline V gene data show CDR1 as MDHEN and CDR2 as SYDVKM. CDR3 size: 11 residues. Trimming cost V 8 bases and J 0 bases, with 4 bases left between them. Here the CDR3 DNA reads TGTGCCAGCTATATGAACACTGAAGCTTTCTTT. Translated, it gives CASYMNTEAFF.

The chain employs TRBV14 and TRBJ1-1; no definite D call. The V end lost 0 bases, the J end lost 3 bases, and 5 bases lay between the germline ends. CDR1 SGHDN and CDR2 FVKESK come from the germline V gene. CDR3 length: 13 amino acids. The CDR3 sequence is CASSQDEDTEAFF. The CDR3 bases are TGTGCCAGCAGCCAAGACGAGGACACTGAAGCTTTCTTT.

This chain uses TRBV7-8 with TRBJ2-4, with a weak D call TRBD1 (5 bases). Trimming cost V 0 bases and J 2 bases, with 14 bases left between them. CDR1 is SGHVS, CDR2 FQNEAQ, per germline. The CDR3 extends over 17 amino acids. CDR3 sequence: CASSLARPGRTKNIQYF. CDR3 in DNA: TGTGCCAGCAGCTTAGCGCGTCCAGGGCGGACCAAAAACATTCAGTACTTC.

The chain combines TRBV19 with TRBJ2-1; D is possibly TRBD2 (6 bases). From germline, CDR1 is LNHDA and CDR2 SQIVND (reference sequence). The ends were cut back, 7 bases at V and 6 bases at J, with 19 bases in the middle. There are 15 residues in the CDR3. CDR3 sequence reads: CASTPSAGTLNEQFF. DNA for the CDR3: TGTGCCAGTACGCCCTCAGCGGGTACACTCAATGAGCAGTTCTTC. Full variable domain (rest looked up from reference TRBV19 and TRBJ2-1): DGGITQSPKYLFRKEGQNVTLSCEQNLNHDAMYWYRQDPGQGLRLIYYSQIVNDFQKGDIAEGYSVSREKKESFPLTVTSAQKNPTAFYLCASTPSAGTLNEQFFGPGTRLTVL.

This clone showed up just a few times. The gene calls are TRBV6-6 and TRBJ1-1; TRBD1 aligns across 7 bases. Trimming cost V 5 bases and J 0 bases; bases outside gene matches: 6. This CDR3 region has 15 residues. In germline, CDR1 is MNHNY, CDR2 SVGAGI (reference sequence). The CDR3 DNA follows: TGTGCCAGCAGTAGGGACAGCCTGATGAACACTGAAGCTTTCTTT. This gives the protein CASSRDSLMNTEAFF.

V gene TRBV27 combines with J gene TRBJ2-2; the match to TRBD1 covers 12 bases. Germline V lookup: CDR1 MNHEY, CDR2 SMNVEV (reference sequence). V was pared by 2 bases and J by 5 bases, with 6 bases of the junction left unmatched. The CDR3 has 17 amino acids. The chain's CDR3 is CASSLLGQGASTGELFF. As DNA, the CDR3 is TGTGCCAGCAGTTTACTGGGACAGGGGGCGAGTACCGGGGAGCTGTTTTTT.

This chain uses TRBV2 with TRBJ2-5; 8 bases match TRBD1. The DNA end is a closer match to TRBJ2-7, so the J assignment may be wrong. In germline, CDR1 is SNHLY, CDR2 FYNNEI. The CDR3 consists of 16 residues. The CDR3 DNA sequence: TGTGCCAGCAGTGACGGGGCCCTAACAGGGGGCTACGAGCAGTACTTC. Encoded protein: CASSDGALTGGYEQYF.

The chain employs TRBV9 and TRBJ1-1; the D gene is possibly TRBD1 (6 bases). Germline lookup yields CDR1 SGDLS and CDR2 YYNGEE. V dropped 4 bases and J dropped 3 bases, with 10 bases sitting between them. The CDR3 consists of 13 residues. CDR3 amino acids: CASSSSGDTEAFF. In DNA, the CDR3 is TGTGCCAGCAGCTCTTCAGGGGACACTGAAGCTTTCTTT.

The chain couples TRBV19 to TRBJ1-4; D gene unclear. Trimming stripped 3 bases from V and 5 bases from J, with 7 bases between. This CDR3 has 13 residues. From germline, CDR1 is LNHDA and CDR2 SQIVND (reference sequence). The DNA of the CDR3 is TGTGCCAGTAGTATGAACCTAAATGAAAAACTGTTTTTT. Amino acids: CASSMNLNEKLFF.

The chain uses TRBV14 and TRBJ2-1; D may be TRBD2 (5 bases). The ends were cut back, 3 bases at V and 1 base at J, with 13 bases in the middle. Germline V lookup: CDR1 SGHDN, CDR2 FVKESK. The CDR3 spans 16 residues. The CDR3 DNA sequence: TGTGCCAGCAGCCAGATAGACGGAGGTTCCTACAATGAGCAGTTCTTC. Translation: CASSQIDGGSYNEQFF.

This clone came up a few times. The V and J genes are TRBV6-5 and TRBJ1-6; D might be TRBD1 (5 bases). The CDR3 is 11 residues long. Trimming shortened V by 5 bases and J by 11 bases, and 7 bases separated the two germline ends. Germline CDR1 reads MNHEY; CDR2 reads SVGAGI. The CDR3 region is CASSDSPPLHF. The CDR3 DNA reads TGTGCCAGCAGTGACAGTCCACCCCTCCACTTT.

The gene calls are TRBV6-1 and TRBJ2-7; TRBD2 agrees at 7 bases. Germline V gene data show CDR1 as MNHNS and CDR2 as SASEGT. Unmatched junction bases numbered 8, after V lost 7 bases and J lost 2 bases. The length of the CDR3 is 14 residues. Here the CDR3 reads CASNAGESAYEQYF. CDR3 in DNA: TGTGCCAGCAATGCGGGAGAGTCGGCCTACGAGCAGTACTTC.

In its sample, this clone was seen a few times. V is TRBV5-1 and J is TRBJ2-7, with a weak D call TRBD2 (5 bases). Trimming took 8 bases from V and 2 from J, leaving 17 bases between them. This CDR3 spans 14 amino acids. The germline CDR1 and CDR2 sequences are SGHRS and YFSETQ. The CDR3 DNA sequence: TGCGCCAGTGGACTGGACGGGCCCCCCTACGAGCAGTACTTC. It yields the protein CASGLDGPPYEQYF.